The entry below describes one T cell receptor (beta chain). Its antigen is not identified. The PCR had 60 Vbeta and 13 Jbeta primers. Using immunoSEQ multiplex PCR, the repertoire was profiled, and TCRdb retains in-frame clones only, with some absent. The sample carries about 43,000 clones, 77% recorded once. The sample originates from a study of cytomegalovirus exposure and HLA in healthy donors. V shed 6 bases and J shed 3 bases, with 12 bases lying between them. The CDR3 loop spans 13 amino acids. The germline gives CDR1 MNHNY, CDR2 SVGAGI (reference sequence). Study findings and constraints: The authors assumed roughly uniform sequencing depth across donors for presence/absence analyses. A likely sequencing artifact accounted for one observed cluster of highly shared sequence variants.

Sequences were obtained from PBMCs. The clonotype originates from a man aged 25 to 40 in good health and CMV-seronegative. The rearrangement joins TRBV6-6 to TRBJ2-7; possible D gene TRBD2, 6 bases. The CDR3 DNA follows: TGTGCCAGCAGGTATTTGGGGGGCTACGAGCAGTACTTC. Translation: CASRYLGGYEQYF.